The clone carrying this TCR beta chain has a count of ten or more. Its antigen is not identified. This record belongs to a study of T-cell memory formation after mild COVID-19. About the study: TCR clusters mostly belonged to single donors.

This CDR3 has 17 residues. Germline values: CDR1 SGHTA, CDR2 FQGTGA. The V end was cut by 0 bases, the J end by 0 bases, with 12 bases between. TCRdb re-called the 5' RACE reads through MiXCR, storing one row per CDR3 protein. The top ten clones hold roughly 1.9% of a sample with approximately 150,000 distinct CDR3 sequences, around 5.8% of them seen once. Broader study findings: Largely, contracting CD4+ clones fell within CM and EM, and contracting CD8+ clones within EMRA.

Sequencing used PBMCs or a T cell subset sorted from them (not recorded which). V is TRBV7-3 and J is TRBJ2-1; D perhaps matches TRBD2 (6 bases). This TCR came from an adult woman who had mild COVID-19 (a few samples of this study predate the infection). Cell type and time point are not known. DNA of the CDR3: TGTGCCAGCAGCTTAACGGAGGGCCTTAGCTCCTACAATGAGCAGTTCTTC. Protein: CASSLTEGLSSYNEQFF.